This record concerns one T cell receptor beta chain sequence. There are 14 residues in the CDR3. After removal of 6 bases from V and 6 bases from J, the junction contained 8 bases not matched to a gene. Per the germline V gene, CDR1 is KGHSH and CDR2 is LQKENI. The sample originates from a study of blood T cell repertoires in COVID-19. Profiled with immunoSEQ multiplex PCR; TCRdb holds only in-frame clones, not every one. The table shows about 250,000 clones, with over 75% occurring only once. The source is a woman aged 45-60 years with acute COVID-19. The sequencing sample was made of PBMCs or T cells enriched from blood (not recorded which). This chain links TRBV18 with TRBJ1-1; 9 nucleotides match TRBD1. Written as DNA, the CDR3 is TGTGCCAGCTCTACCGCTGGGACAGGGTCTGAAGCTTTCTTT. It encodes CASSTAGTGSEAFF.